The text below deals with one TCR beta chain. Its matching antigen is unknown. The sample belongs to a study of identical twins. Overall study findings and caveats: High-abundance cord blood beta clonotypes had fewer insertions; memory repertoires showed none.

V shed 2 bases and J shed 8 bases, with 9 bases lying between them. This CDR3 contains 13 residues. The germline CDR1 and CDR2 sequences are MNHEY and SVGAGI. TCRdb analysed the 5' RACE reads with MiXCR anew, one entry per CDR3 protein. The repertoire holds 1.5 million to 2 million distinct CDR3 sequences, with under 35% as singletons. All donors were healthy, and all were Caucasian. The sequencing sample was made of cord blood. The sequence came from a newborn girl in good health. The V and J genes are TRBV6-5 and TRBJ1-4; D unclear. CDR3 residues: CASSYREAEKLFF. As DNA, the CDR3 is TGTGCCAGCAGTTACAGGGAGGCGGAAAAACTGTTTTTT.